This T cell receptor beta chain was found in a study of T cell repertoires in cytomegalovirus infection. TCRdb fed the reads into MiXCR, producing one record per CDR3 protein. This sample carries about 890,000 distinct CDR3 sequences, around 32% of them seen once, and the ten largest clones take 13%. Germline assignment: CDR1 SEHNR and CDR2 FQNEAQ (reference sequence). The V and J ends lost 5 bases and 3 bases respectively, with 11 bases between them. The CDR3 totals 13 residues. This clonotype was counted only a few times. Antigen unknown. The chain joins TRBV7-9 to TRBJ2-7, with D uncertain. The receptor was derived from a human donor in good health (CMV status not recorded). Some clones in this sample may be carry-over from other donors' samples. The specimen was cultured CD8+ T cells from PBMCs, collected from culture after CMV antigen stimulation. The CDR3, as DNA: TGTGCCAGCAGCCGGACGCCCCTCTACGAGCAGTACTTC. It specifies CASSRTPLYEQYF.